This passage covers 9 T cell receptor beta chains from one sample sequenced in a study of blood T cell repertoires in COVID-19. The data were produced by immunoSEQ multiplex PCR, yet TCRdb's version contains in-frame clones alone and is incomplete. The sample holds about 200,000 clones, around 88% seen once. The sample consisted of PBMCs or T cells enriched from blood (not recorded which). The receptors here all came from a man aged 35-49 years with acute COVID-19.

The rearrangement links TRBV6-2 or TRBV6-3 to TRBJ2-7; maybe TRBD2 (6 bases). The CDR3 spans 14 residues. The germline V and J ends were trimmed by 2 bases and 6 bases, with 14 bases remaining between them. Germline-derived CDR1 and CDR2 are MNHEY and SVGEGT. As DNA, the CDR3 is TGTGCCAGCAGTTACGGTTACCGGGGGTCCGAGCAGTACTTC. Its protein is CASSYGYRGSEQYF.

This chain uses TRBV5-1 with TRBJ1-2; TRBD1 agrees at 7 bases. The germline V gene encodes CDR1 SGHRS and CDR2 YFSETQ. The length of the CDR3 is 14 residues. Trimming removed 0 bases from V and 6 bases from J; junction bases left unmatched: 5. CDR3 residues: CASSLGAGGNGYTF. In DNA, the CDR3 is TGCGCCAGCAGCTTGGGGGCAGGGGGTAATGGCTACACCTTC. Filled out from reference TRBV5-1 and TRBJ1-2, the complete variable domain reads KAGVTQTPRYLIKTRGQQVTLSCSPISGHRSVSWYQQTPGQGLQFLFEYFSETQRNKGNFPGRFSGRQFSNSRSEMNVSTLELGDSALYLCASSLGAGGNGYTFGSGTRLTVV.

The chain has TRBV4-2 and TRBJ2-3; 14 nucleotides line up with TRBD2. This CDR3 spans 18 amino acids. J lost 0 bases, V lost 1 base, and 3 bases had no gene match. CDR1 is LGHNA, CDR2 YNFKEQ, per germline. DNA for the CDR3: TGTGCCAGCAGCCAAGGACTAGCGGGAGGGCCCAGCACAGATACGCAGTATTTT. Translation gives CASSQGLAGGPSTDTQYF.

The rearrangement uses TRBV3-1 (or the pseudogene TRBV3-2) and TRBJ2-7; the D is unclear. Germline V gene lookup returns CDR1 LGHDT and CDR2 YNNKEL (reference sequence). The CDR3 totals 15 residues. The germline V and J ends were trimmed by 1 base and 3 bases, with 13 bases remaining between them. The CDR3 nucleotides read TGTGCCAGCAGCCAAGGAACGGAGAATAACTACGAGCAGTACTTC. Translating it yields CASSQGTENNYEQYF.

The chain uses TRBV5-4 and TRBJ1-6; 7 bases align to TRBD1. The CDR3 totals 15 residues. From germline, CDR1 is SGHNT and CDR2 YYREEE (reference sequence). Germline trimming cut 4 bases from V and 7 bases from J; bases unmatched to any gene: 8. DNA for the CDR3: TGTGCCAGCAGCCAGTACAGACAGGGAAATTCACCCCTCCACTTT. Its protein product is CASSQYRQGNSPLHF.

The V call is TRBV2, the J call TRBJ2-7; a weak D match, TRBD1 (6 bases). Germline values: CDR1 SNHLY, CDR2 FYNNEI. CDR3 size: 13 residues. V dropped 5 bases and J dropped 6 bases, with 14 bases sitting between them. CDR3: CASSLTGLREQYF. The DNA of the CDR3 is TGTGCCAGCAGTTTGACAGGTCTGCGCGAGCAGTACTTC.

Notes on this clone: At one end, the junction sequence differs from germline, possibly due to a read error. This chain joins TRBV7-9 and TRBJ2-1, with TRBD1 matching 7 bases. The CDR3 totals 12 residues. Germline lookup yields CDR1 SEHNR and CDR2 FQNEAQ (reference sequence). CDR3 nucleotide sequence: TGTGCCAGCAGCTTAGAGTCGGCGACAGGGATCTTC. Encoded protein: CASSLESATGIF.

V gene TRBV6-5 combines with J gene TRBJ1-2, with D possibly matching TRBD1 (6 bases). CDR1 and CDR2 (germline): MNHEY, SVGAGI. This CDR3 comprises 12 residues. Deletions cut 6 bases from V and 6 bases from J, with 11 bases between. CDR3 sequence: CASSPTGHGYTF. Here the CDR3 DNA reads TGTGCCAGCAGCCCCACAGGGCATGGCTACACCTTC.

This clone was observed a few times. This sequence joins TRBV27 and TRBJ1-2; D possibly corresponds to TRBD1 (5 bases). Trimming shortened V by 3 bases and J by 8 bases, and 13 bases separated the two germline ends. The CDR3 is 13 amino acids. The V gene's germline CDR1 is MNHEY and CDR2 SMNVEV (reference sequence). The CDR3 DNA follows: TGTGCCAGCAGTTTCTCAGGGTCCGGCGGCTACACCTTC. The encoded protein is CASSFSGSGGYTF.